The rows below give T cell receptor beta chains drawn from one sample of a study of blood T cell repertoires in COVID-19. Profiling relied on immunoSEQ multiplex PCR, and the TCRdb table lists in-frame clones only, not all of them. This sample carries 31,000 or so clones, 86% of them seen once, and the ten largest clones take 24%. Sequenced input: peripheral blood. The receptor source for this set is a human donor with active COVID-19. The donor label of this sample is uncertain. The CDR3 runs from the conserved cysteine through the conserved F or W. Fields, in order: clone size, J gene, V gene, D gene, CDR3 length, CDR3 DNA, CDR3 protein. D genes are given only for firm matches. Expanded clones are given a class, and other clones once, few, many or no size at all.

few,TRBJ1-5,TRBV6-6,NA,14,TGTGCCAGCAGTTACTTGGACTCGGGTCAGCCCCAGCATTTT,CASSYLDSGQPQHF
NA,TRBJ2-1,TRBV14,NA,16,TGTGCCAGCAGCCAAGAAAAGAACAGAGCCTACAATGAGCAGTTCTTC,CASSQEKNRAYNEQFF
NA,TRBJ2-1,TRBV11-3,TRBD2,16,TGTGCCAGCAGCGTCCTAGCGGGAGGGCGGGTCAATGAGCAGTTCTTC,CASSVLAGGRVNEQFF
NA,TRBJ2-3,TRBV18,TRBD2,15,TGTGCCAGCTCACCATCGCGGGGGGGCACAGATACGCAGTATTTT,CASSPSRGGTDTQYF
once,TRBJ1-1,TRBV9,NA,17,TGTGCCAGCAGTCCTCAGGGTCAACCACCTATGAACACTGAAGCTTTCTTT,CASSPQGQPPMNTEAFF
NA,TRBJ2-3,TRBV4-1,TRBD2,17,TGCGCCAGCAGCCGCGGACTAGCGGAAGGTGTCACAGATACGCAGTATTTT,CASSRGLAEGVTDTQYF
NA,TRBJ1-1,TRBV4-3,TRBD1,18,TGCGCCAGCAGCCAAGATCTGACAGGGGGGCTAATGAACACTGAAGCTTTCTTT,CASSQDLTGGLMNTEAFF
NA,TRBJ2-7,TRBV11-2,TRBD2,15,TGTGCCAGCAGCTTAGGATCGACGGGAGGCTACGAGCAGTACTTC,CASSLGSTGGYEQYF
once,TRBJ1-6,TRBV6-4,TRBD1,15,TGTGCCAGCAGTGCCTCCGGGACAGGGGATTCACCCCTCCACTTT,CASSASGTGDSPLHF
NA,TRBJ2-7,TRBV11-1,NA,13,TGTGCCAGCAGCTTAGGTGGAGGTGTCGAGCAGTACTTC,CASSLGGGVEQYF
NA,TRBJ2-1,TRBV7-3,TRBD2,18,TGTGCCAGCAGCTCCCCAACGGTAGCGGGGTACTCCTACAATGAGCAGTTCTTC,CASSSPTVAGYSYNEQFF
NA,TRBJ1-5,TRBV2,NA,14,TGTGCCAGCAGTGAATCTTCTATGAGTCAGCCCCAGCATTTT,CASSESSMSQPQHF
NA,TRBJ1-4,TRBV7-9,NA,16,TGTGCCAGCAGCTTAGGTCGCGACAGTACTAATGAAAAACTGTTTTTT,CASSLGRDSTNEKLFF
medium-sized,TRBJ1-5,TRBV10-1,NA,12,TGCGCCAGCAGTGAGTCCTATCAGCCCCAGCATTTT,CASSESYQPQHF
once,TRBJ2-7,TRBV27,TRBD2,15,TGTGCCAGCAGTCCCGGGACTAGCGGTATCTACGAGCAGTACTTC,CASSPGTSGIYEQYF
NA,TRBJ1-2,TRBV30,TRBD1,15,TGTGCCTGGATCCCGTTCCGACAGGGGAACTATGGCTACACCTTC,CAWIPFRQGNYGYTF